This passage covers 28 T cell receptor beta chains from one sample sequenced in a study of T cell responses to AZD1222 COVID-19 vaccine. Libraries were prepared by immunoSEQ multiplex PCR; TCRdb keeps only in-frame clonotypes and omits some of them. The sample carries under 200,000 clones, 94% recorded once. The sample was peripheral blood, taken on day 0 of AZD1222 vaccination. These receptors originate from an adult in good health.

J is TRBJ2-5 and V is TRBV19, with D possibly matching TRBD1 (5 bases). The CDR3 extends over 17 amino acids. The germline V gene encodes CDR1 LNHDA and CDR2 SQIVND (reference sequence). V shed 3 bases and J shed 2 bases, with 19 bases lying between them. CDR3 sequence: CASSIPQAARAQETQYF. Written as DNA, the CDR3 is TGTGCCAGTAGTATTCCCCAGGCTGCCAGGGCTCAAGAGACCCAGTACTTC. Variable domain in full (rest from reference TRBV19 and TRBJ2-5): DGGITQSPKYLFRKEGQNVTLSCEQNLNHDAMYWYRQDPGQGLRLIYYSQIVNDFQKGDIAEGYSVSREKKESFPLTVTSAQKNPTAFYLCASSIPQAARAQETQYFGPGTRLLVL.

The chain recombines TRBV19 with TRBJ2-2; possible D gene TRBD2, 5 bases. CDR3 length: 17 amino acids. V was pared by 2 bases and J by 3 bases, with 16 bases between. CDR1 and CDR2 (germline): LNHDA, SQIVND (reference sequence). The CDR3 bases are TGTGCCAGTAGTATATTGGGAGTGGGGTGGGACACCGGGGAGCTGTTTTTT. Translation: CASSILGVGWDTGELFF. The full variable domain, its missing parts supplied by reference TRBV19 and TRBJ2-2, is DGGITQSPKYLFRKEGQNVTLSCEQNLNHDAMYWYRQDPGQGLRLIYYSQIVNDFQKGDIAEGYSVSREKKESFPLTVTSAQKNPTAFYLCASSILGVGWDTGELFFGEGSRLTVL.

The chain carries TRBV2 and TRBJ1-4; 7 bases map to TRBD1. The germline V gene has CDR1 SNHLY and CDR2 FYNNEI. V shed 7 bases, J shed 8 bases, and the junction held 7 bases outside the gene matches. The length of the CDR3 is 13 residues. CDR3 coding DNA: TGTGCCAGCAATCGACAGGGTGGGGAAAAACTGTTTTTT. It codes for CASNRQGGEKLFF.

The rearrangement links TRBV5-1 to TRBJ1-3; D is perhaps TRBD1 (5 bases). Trimming cost V 1 base and J 4 bases, with 9 bases left between them. The germline V gene has CDR1 SGHRS and CDR2 YFSETQ. The CDR3 consists of 14 residues. This CDR3 reads CASSLMGRGNTIYF. The CDR3 region has the DNA TGCGCCAGCAGCTTGATGGGACGCGGAAACACCATATATTTT. Supplemented by reference TRBV5-1 and TRBJ1-3, the full variable domain reads KAGVTQTPRYLIKTRGQQVTLSCSPISGHRSVSWYQQTPGQGLQFLFEYFSETQRNKGNFPGRFSGRQFSNSRSEMNVSTLELGDSALYLCASSLMGRGNTIYFGEGSWLTVV.

The chain recombines TRBV5-4 with TRBJ1-1; D perhaps matches TRBD1 (5 bases). Germline CDR1 reads SGHNT; CDR2 reads YYREEE (reference sequence). Trimming removed 1 base from V and 3 bases from J, with 13 bases in between. There are 15 residues in the CDR3. CDR3 sequence: CASSLSGIRHTEAFF. CDR3 DNA sequence: TGTGCCAGCAGCTTGTCAGGGATCCGTCACACTGAAGCTTTCTTT.

The chain recombines TRBV2 with TRBJ2-1; 14 positions agree with TRBD2. Germline V lookup: CDR1 SNHLY, CDR2 FYNNEI. The V gene end was trimmed by 4 bases and the J gene end by 7 bases; junction bases not matched to a gene: 6. The CDR3 is 16 residues long. The CDR3 coding sequence is TGTGCCAGCAGTGTTGAGACTAGCGGGAGGGGGAATGAGCAGTTCTTC. Its protein is CASSVETSGRGNEQFF.

The V and J genes are TRBV4-1 and TRBJ2-6; 11 bases align to TRBD2. The CDR3 is 19 amino acids. V lost 3 bases to trimming and J lost 0 bases; unmatched junction nucleotides: 7. Germline values: CDR1 MGHRA, CDR2 YSYEKL. CDR3 in DNA: TGCGCCAGCAGCCACCTGGGACTAGCGGACCCCTCTGGGGCCAACGTCCTGACTTTC. Its translation is CASSHLGLADPSGANVLTF.

The V gene is TRBV19, the J gene TRBJ2-7; TRBD2 might be the D (5 bases). V lost 4 bases and J lost 2, with 18 bases in between. The CDR3 consists of 16 residues. Germline CDR1 reads LNHDA; CDR2 reads SQIVND (reference sequence). The DNA of the CDR3 is TGTGCCAGTAGTAAAAGATCAGGAGGATTGACCTACGAGCAGTACTTC. This encodes CASSKRSGGLTYEQYF.

As concerns this clone: The same CDR3 arises from other DNA sequences in this sample as well. The chain carries TRBV12-3 or TRBV12-4 and TRBJ1-1; no definite D call. The CDR3 has 13 residues. The V end lost 6 bases, the J end lost 0 bases, and 8 bases lay between the germline ends. The CDR3 DNA reads TGTGCCAGCAGCCTACGAGTGAACACTGAAGCTTTCTTT. Residues: CASSLRVNTEAFF.

The J gene is TRBJ1-5, the V gene TRBV7-9, with D possibly TRBD1 on 6 matching bases. The V end was cut by 4 bases, the J end by 5 bases, with 18 bases between. The length of the CDR3 is 16 residues. The germline CDR1 and CDR2 sequences are SEHNR and FQNEAQ (reference sequence). The CDR3 reads CASSSHGGGRDQPQHF. CDR3 DNA: TGTGCCAGCAGCTCCCACGGGGGGGGGCGAGATCAGCCCCAGCATTTT.

The rearrangement links TRBV28 to TRBJ2-5; D gene uncertain. V was shortened by 3 bases and J by 2 bases, with 4 bases between the two germline ends. Germline V gene sequence: CDR1 MDHEN, CDR2 SYDVKM. The CDR3 spans 12 residues. CDR3 nucleotides: TGTGCCAGCAGTTTGCCTCAAGAGACCCAGTACTTC. This translates into CASSLPQETQYF.

CDR3 in DNA: TGTGCCAGCCTTAGGCCTAGCGGGACAAACGGGGAGCTGTTTTTT. This translates into CASLRPSGTNGELFF. This chain connects TRBV28 to TRBJ2-2; 9 nucleotides match TRBD2. CDR3 size: 15 residues. CDR1 and CDR2 from the germline V gene are MDHEN and SYDVKM. V lost 8 bases and J lost 7; bases outside the gene matches: 11.

The J gene is TRBJ1-2, the V gene TRBV3-1 (or the pseudogene TRBV3-2); possible D gene TRBD1, 6 bases. This CDR3 has 15 amino acids. The germline V gene has CDR1 LGHDT and CDR2 YNNKEL (reference sequence). Trimming removed 4 bases from V and 5 bases from J, with 17 bases in between. The CDR3 here is CASSPGALGNYGYTF. The DNA of the CDR3 is TGTGCCAGCAGCCCAGGGGCCCTGGGTAATTATGGCTACACCTTC.

The rearrangement uses TRBV15 and TRBJ1-5, with D maybe TRBD1 (5 bases). This CDR3 contains 14 residues. V was pared by 5 bases and J by 9 bases, with 17 bases between. Per germline, CDR1 LNHNV and CDR2 YYDKDF (reference sequence). This chain's CDR3 is CATSSRPQGWPQHF. The DNA of the CDR3 is TGTGCCACCAGCTCGAGACCCCAGGGATGGCCCCAGCATTTT.

The J gene is TRBJ1-5, the V gene TRBV15, with D unresolved. The CDR3 is 14 amino acids. Trimming stripped 3 bases from V and 7 bases from J, with 13 bases between. The germline V gene encodes CDR1 LNHNV and CDR2 YYDKDF (reference sequence). CDR3 coding DNA: TGTGCCACCAGCAGGACAAAGGTCACCCAGCCCCAGCATTTT. Amino acids: CATSRTKVTQPQHF.

J is TRBJ2-7 and V is TRBV28; weak D call: TRBD2 (5 bases). The V end lost 5 bases, the J end lost 3 bases, and 11 bases lay between the germline ends. The V gene's germline CDR1 is MDHEN and CDR2 SYDVKM. The CDR3 totals 13 residues. The CDR3: CASSIEGLYEQYF. CDR3 nucleotides: TGTGCCAGCAGTATCGAGGGCCTCTACGAGCAGTACTTC.

The rearrangement uses TRBV15 and TRBJ2-7; 8 bases line up with TRBD2. From germline, CDR1 is LNHNV and CDR2 YYDKDF (reference sequence). The junction had 4 bases not matched to a gene; V was cut back by 5 bases and J by 1 base. This CDR3 comprises 14 residues. The CDR3 sequence is CATSSPGGSYEQYF. The CDR3 region has the DNA TGTGCCACCAGCTCTCCGGGGGGGTCCTACGAGCAGTACTTC. Using reference TRBV15 and TRBJ2-7 for the parts outside the CDR3, the full variable domain is DAMVIQNPRYQVTQFGKPVTLSCSQTLNHNVMYWYQQKSSQAPKLLFHYYDKDFNNEADTPDNFQSRRPNTSFCFLDIRSPGLGDTAMYLCATSSPGGSYEQYFGPGTRLTVT.

The chain combines TRBV7-8 with TRBJ1-5; perhaps TRBD1 as D (6 bases). Germline CDR1 and CDR2: SGHVS and FQNEAQ. V lost 3 bases, J lost 6 bases, and 9 bases lay in between. The CDR3 contains 13 residues. The CDR3 nucleotides are TGTGCCAGCAGCTTCGGGGGCGGTCAGCCCCAGCATTTT. Its protein product is CASSFGGGQPQHF.

V is TRBV6-1 and J is TRBJ1-6, with D possibly being TRBD1 (5 bases). This CDR3 is 15 amino acids long. Germline V lookup: CDR1 MNHNS, CDR2 SASEGT. Trimming took 0 bases from V and 7 from J, leaving 10 bases between them. In DNA form, the CDR3 reads TGTGCCAGCAGTGAAGCGGCCGGGGGAAATTCACCCCTCCACTTT. The encoded protein is CASSEAAGGNSPLHF.

This chain uses TRBV30 with TRBJ2-1; 10 bases fit TRBD2. CDR1 is GTSNPN and CDR2 is SVGIG in the germline V gene (reference sequence). V lost 4 bases and J lost 5; bases outside the gene matches: 8. CDR3 length equals 15 residues. The chain's CDR3 is CAWTAGTSENNEQFF. In DNA, the CDR3 is TGTGCCTGGACAGCCGGGACTAGCGAGAACAATGAGCAGTTCTTC.

The chain carries TRBV6-1 and TRBJ1-5, with D uncertain. This CDR3 comprises 13 residues. Trimming took off 2 bases at V and 5 bases at J, with 7 bases between the two ends. Germline CDR1 MNHNS, CDR2 SASEGT. In DNA, the CDR3 is TGTGCCAGCAGTGAAAGGCCAGATCAGCCCCAGCATTTT. Encoded protein: CASSERPDQPQHF.

The genes are TRBV5-1 and TRBJ2-1, with 9 bases lining up with TRBD2. Germline V gene lookup returns CDR1 SGHRS and CDR2 YFSETQ. Losses at the gene ends were 0 bases for V and 9 bases for J; bases not matched to a gene: 7. The CDR3 sequence is 15 residues long. For the CDR3, the DNA is TGCGCCAGCAGCTTGGTGTTGACTAGCGGTGGTGAGCAGTTCTTC. It translates to CASSLVLTSGGEQFF.

V and J are TRBV5-1 and TRBJ2-7, with D possibly TRBD1 on 6 matching bases. Trimming cost V 1 base and J 2 bases, with 7 bases left between them. The CDR3 contains 13 residues. Germline V CDR1 and CDR2: SGHRS, YFSETQ. The CDR3 loop reads CASSLTGTYEQYF. CDR3 bases: TGCGCCAGCAGCTTGACAGGGACCTACGAGCAGTACTTC.

This chain links TRBV5-1 with TRBJ2-7, with D uncertain. The V gene lost 5 bases and the J gene lost 0 bases, with 12 bases spanning the gap. The CDR3 totals 14 residues. CDR1 is SGHRS and CDR2 is YFSETQ in the germline V gene. CDR3 loop: CASSGSRSSYEQYF. CDR3 coding DNA: TGCGCCAGCAGTGGGTCGCGGAGCTCCTACGAGCAGTACTTC.

This clone came up once. This rearrangement joins TRBV5-1 to TRBJ1-2; 7 nucleotides align to TRBD1. After removal of 5 bases from V and 4 bases from J, the junction contained 8 bases not matched to a gene. Germline-derived CDR1 and CDR2 are SGHRS and YFSETQ. This CDR3 region has 14 residues. The CDR3, as DNA: TGCGCCAGCAGGGGGCAGGGGGTAGCCTATGGCTACACCTTC. Translated, it gives CASRGQGVAYGYTF.

The genes are TRBV5-1 and TRBJ1-1; TRBD1 aligns across 7 bases. The length of the CDR3 is 15 residues. Per the germline V gene, CDR1 is SGHRS and CDR2 is YFSETQ. After removal of 2 bases from V and 3 bases from J, the junction contained 7 bases not matched to a gene. CDR3 residues: CASSLLTGPYTEAFF. The CDR3 DNA sequence: TGCGCCAGCAGCTTATTGACAGGGCCCTACACTGAAGCTTTCTTT.

The rearrangement joins TRBV24-1 to TRBJ1-2; no clear D gene. CDR1 and CDR2 (germline): KGHDR, SFDVKD. V was clipped by 7 bases and J by 5 bases, with 19 bases between them. The CDR3 sequence is 15 residues long. For the CDR3, the DNA is TGTGCCACCAGCCCCCGGGAAATGGGAGCGTATGGCTACACCTTC. As protein: CATSPREMGAYGYTF.

Concerning this clone: The same CDR3 arises from other DNA sequences in this sample as well. The CDR3 sequence is CASSRGGTYEQYF. The CDR3 nucleotides read TGTGCCAGCAGTCGAGGCGGGACCTACGAGCAGTACTTC. The gene calls are TRBV28 and TRBJ2-7; D may be TRBD2 (6 bases). The germline CDR1 and CDR2 sequences are MDHEN and SYDVKM. This CDR3 contains 13 residues. V was cut by 5 bases and J by 2 bases, with 10 bases left in between.